This T cell receptor (beta chain) stems from a study of immune evolution from preneoplasia to lung adenocarcinoma. Study-wide findings and caveats: Top clone frequencies peaked in normal lung, apparently declining through invasive adenocarcinoma. Compared with EGFR-mutant or double wild-type lesions, KRAS-mutant nodules were more clonal.

Unmatched junction bases numbered 17, after V lost 6 bases and J lost 15 bases. The CDR3 length is 16 residues. Germline CDR1 reads SGHAT; CDR2 reads FQDESV (reference sequence). Profiling relied on immunoSEQ multiplex PCR, and the TCRdb table lists in-frame clones only, not all of them. This table has about 9,000 clones, approximately 85% appearing once. The table lists this clone with a few counts. Its target is unknown. The TCR sequence derives from a person between 65 and 79 years old with lung adenocarcinoma. The sequenced material came from FFPE minimally invasive lung adenocarcinoma tissue. The rearrangement joins TRBV11-1 to TRBJ2-1; 13 bases are shared with TRBD2. The CDR3 bases are TGTGCCAGCAGAAGCCGGACTAGCGGGGGAGGCCCCCGTCTGTTCTTC. As protein: CASRSRTSGGGPRLFF.